The entry below describes one TCR beta chain. The antigen is undetermined. Healthy donors of bone marrow made up the group. The record originates from a study of cytomegalovirus exposure and HLA in healthy donors. PCR primers comprised 60 Vbeta and 13 Jbeta primers. TCRdb's table, derived via immunoSEQ multiplex PCR, lists solely in-frame clones and lacks some. The sample includes about 150,000 clones, around 70% of them seen just once. Whole-study results and caveats: An analysis done earlier found most TCR beta V segments productive about 87% or about 30% of the time.

The source material was PBMCs. The TCR was taken from an older woman in good health and CMV-seropositive.

CDR3 nucleotides: TGTGCCTGGAAATCAGGACAGCTTTTTTCCCATGGCTACACCTTC. Its protein is CAWKSGQLFSHGYTF. The chain combines TRBV30 with TRBJ1-2, with a weak D call TRBD1 (6 bases). The CDR3 is 15 residues long. Trimming took 4 bases from V and 6 from J, leaving 21 bases between them. Germline assignment: CDR1 GTSNPN and CDR2 SVGIG (reference sequence).